This TCR beta chain was documented in a study of post-analysis software for immune sequencing data. With 5 bases removed from V and 6 bases from J, the gap between germline ends came to 16 bases. This CDR3 has 14 residues. CDR1 and CDR2 (germline): MNHEY, SVGAGI. As regards this clonotype: Antigen unknown.

Findings of the study overall: Diversity measured as normalized Chao1 was significantly lower in multiple sclerosis patients than in controls. Patients had higher frequencies than controls of about 5 TRBV segments, including TRBV5-6, TRBV5-1 and TRBV20-1.

Carried by the TCR beta cDNA libraries were unique molecular identifiers. T cells numbering about 0.85 to 10 million yielded cDNA molecules that totaled about 500,000. TCRdb called the PCR reads again in MiXCR, with one record for every CDR3 protein. The sample records roughly 620,000 distinct CDR3 sequences, 44% being singletons. The sample was blood. This receptor was identified in a girl aged 10-17 years with multiple sclerosis. V gene TRBV6-5 combines with J gene TRBJ1-2; weak D call: TRBD1 (5 bases). The CDR3 reads CASSTPSGRHGYTF. In DNA, the CDR3 is TGTGCCAGCAGTACCCCTTCAGGGCGGCATGGCTACACCTTC.